The entry below describes one T cell receptor beta chain. Its antigen is undetermined. Using its own MiXCR run on the reads, TCRdb lists one record per CDR3 protein. The table lists approximately 770,000 distinct CDR3 sequences, just under 30% of them singletons. V lost 3 bases and J lost 3; bases outside the gene matches: 4. The CDR3 runs to 15 residues. CDR1 is LNHDA, CDR2 SQIVND, per germline (reference sequence). This record belongs to a study of T cell repertoires in cytomegalovirus infection. Background on the study: It was recently identified HLA-C-restricted and well-studied HLA-B-restricted CMV epitopes that the study used. Carrying CMV and the relevant HLA type showed in public TCR beta signatures. Study-wide results and caveats: People with CMV and the relevant HLA were identified by cumulative public TCR beta family frequency. The ex vivo response showed dominance by HLA-C-restricted CMV-specific TCR beta clonotypes.

The rearrangement joins TRBV19 to TRBJ2-2; TRBD1 matches 7 bases. The sequencing here drew on cultured CD8+ T cells from PBMCs, taken from culture after CMV antigen stimulation. The receptor's source is a human donor in good health (CMV status not recorded). Some clones in this sample may be carry-over from other donors' samples. The DNA of the CDR3 is TGTGCCAGTAGTATCGGCCAGGGGGACACCGGGGAGCTGTTTTTT. It is translated as CASSIGQGDTGELFF.